The rows below give T cell receptor beta chains drawn from one sample of a study of cytomegalovirus exposure and HLA in healthy donors. Profiled with immunoSEQ multiplex PCR; TCRdb holds only in-frame clones, not every one. Counted here are roughly 97,000 clones, 10% occurring once; the ten biggest clones make up under 6%. The sequenced sample consisted of PBMCs. These receptors were obtained from a man aged 40-49 years in good health and CMV-seropositive. CDR3s include the opening cysteine and the closing phenylalanine or tryptophan. The order of the fields is J gene, V gene, CDR3 protein.

j_call: TRBJ2-7
v_call: TRBV13
cdr3_aa: CASSRRTGTYEQYF

j_call: TRBJ2-1
v_call: TRBV7-2
cdr3_aa: CASSYSGRGTYNEQFF

j_call: TRBJ2-7
v_call: TRBV6-5
cdr3_aa: CASSREGDSSYEQYF

j_call: TRBJ1-2
v_call: TRBV29-1
cdr3_aa: CSVEGGTDGYTF

j_call: TRBJ2-1
v_call: TRBV11-3
cdr3_aa: CASSPQGGVGNEQFF

j_call: TRBJ1-2
v_call: TRBV6-5
cdr3_aa: CASSSTEYGYTF

j_call: TRBJ2-5
v_call: TRBV25-1
cdr3_aa: CASSEYQDRGETQYF

j_call: TRBJ2-6
v_call: TRBV5-1
cdr3_aa: CASSSGSGANVLTF

j_call: TRBJ2-3
v_call: TRBV6-5
cdr3_aa: CASSSTSHPTDTQYF

j_call: TRBJ2-7
v_call: TRBV25-1
cdr3_aa: CASSARDLRGSVAYEQYF

j_call: TRBJ1-1
v_call: TRBV25-1
cdr3_aa: CASSEAAWNTEAFF

j_call: TRBJ1-5
v_call: TRBV28
cdr3_aa: CATRTGSAFNQPQHF

j_call: TRBJ1-2
v_call: TRBV6-5
cdr3_aa: CASSRGGDRGYGYTF